What follows are 10 T cell receptor beta chains derived from one specimen sequenced in a study of T cells in women clearing cervical HPV infection. Produced via immunoSEQ multiplex PCR; TCRdb's table is partial and in-frame only. Its clone listing holds approximately 31,000 clones. The sequenced sample was blood buffy coat. These receptors were taken from a woman aged 18-69 years with a cervical HPV16 infection that either progressed to CIN3+ or cleared (not recorded which).

Concerning this clone itself: The read falls 3 residues short of the CDR3 end, and the missing part is taken from the germline J gene. V and J are TRBV20-1 and TRBJ1-5; 9 bases are shared with TRBD1. Germline CDR1 is DFQATT and CDR2 is SNEGSKA (reference sequence). This CDR3 has 17 residues. Unmatched junction bases numbered 9, after V lost 0 bases and J lost 3 bases. The CDR3 protein is CSARDGTGMRNNQPQHF. The sequenced part of the CDR3 DNA is TGCAGTGCTAGAGATGGGACAGGGATGAGAAACAATCAGCCC.

Comment on this clone: The read comes to an end 3 residues before the CDR3 does, leaving the germline J gene to fill in the end. V and J are TRBV6-2 or TRBV6-3 and TRBJ2-5; D call uncertain. Trimming left V 5 bases short and J 5 bases short, with 21 bases between. The CDR3 contains 16 residues. Germline CDR1 is MNHEY and CDR2 is SVGEGT. The CDR3 bases that were read are TGTGCCAGCAGTCCTAACACCGGCGACTTCCACGAGACC. Translating gives CASSPNTGDFHET. The CDR3 in its entirety is CASSPNTGDFHETQYF.

Note on this clone: Coverage ceases 3 residues before the CDR3 finishes, and the germline J gene fills in the end. V usage is TRBV7-9 and J usage is TRBJ1-5; TRBD1 matches 7 bases. Germline-derived CDR1 and CDR2 are SEHNR and FQNEAQ (reference sequence). With V trimmed by 5 bases and J by 3 bases, 7 bases remained unmatched. The CDR3 is 15 amino acids. CDR3: CASSHTGEVNQPQHF. The CDR3 bases that were read are TGTGCCAGCAGCCACACAGGGGAGGTCAATCAGCCC.

On this clone: The read gets to within 3 residues of the CDR3 end, and the germline J gene fills in the rest. The genes are TRBV9 and TRBJ1-3; 10 bases match TRBD1. The CDR3 sequence is 15 residues long. V dropped 3 bases and J dropped 4; count of bases not matched to a gene: 4. Germline CDR1 SGDLS, CDR2 YYNGEE. CDR3 region: CASSATGGAGNTIYF. The part of the CDR3 DNA that was read is TGTGCCAGCAGCGCGACAGGGGGCGCCGGAAACACC.

A remark on this clone: The sequenced fragment ends 3 residues before the CDR3 boundary, so the rest is inferred from the germline J gene. The V call is TRBV19, the J call TRBJ1-1, with a tentative D call TRBD1 (5 bases). V gave up 7 bases and J gave up 4 bases, with 13 bases separating them. This CDR3 region has 13 residues. CDR1 is LNHDA, CDR2 SQIVND, per germline (reference sequence). CDR3 bases read: TGTGCCAGTAAGGAGGCAGGGTTCACTGAA. Residues: CASKEAGFTE. The complete CDR3 reads CASKEAGFTEAFF.

Concerning this clone itself: The read ends 3 residues early relative to the CDR3; the germline J gene fills the gap. V and J are TRBV19 and TRBJ1-6; D is unresolved. This CDR3 region has 14 residues. Germline V lookup: CDR1 LNHDA, CDR2 SQIVND (reference sequence). V was trimmed by 0 bases and J by 7 bases, leaving 7 bases between them. The CDR3: CASSIDTLNSPLHF. The sequenced CDR3 bases are TGTGCCAGTAGTATAGATACCCTAAATTCACCC.

As concerns this clone: The CDR3 end lies 3 residues beyond the end of the read and is filled in from the germline J gene. The V gene is TRBV30, the J gene TRBJ2-3, with no clear D. V lost 2 bases and J 0 bases, leaving 9 bases between the germline ends. CDR3 size: 14 residues. In germline, CDR1 is GTSNPN, CDR2 SVGIG (reference sequence). The part of the CDR3 DNA that was read is TGTGCCTGGAGTATTGTGGGCAGCACAGATACG. Protein product: CAWSIVGSTDT. The CDR3 in full is CAWSIVGSTDTQYF.

A note on this clone: The CDR3 goes on 3 residues after the read ends, and that part is filled in from the germline J gene. This rearrangement joins TRBV12-3 or TRBV12-4 to TRBJ2-7; a weak D match, TRBD1 (6 bases). CDR3 size: 16 residues. Trimming stripped 2 bases from V and 3 bases from J, with 17 bases between. The CDR3 region is CASSLKRGDTNYEQYF. The CDR3 bases that were read are TGTGCCAGCAGTTTAAAGCGTGGGGACACAAACTACGAG.

A word on this clone: The CDR3 goes on 3 residues after the read ends, and that part is filled in from the germline J gene. The chain couples TRBV6-2 or TRBV6-3 to TRBJ2-1; a possible D gene is TRBD2 (6 bases). Looked up from germline, CDR1 is MNHEY and CDR2 is SVGEGT. The CDR3 covers 17 residues. Trimming took off 2 bases at V and 0 bases at J, with 14 bases between the two ends. The CDR3: CASSYGGYPSSYNEQFF. CDR3 DNA, as far as it was read: TGTGCCAGCAGTTACGGAGGGTACCCCAGCTCCTACAATGAG.

Incomplete CDR3 DNA: TGTGCCAGTAGTATAGCGGGAGCGGGACCTTACGAG. Protein: CASSIAGAGPYE. The full CDR3 is CASSIAGAGPYEQYF. The V gene is TRBV19, the J gene TRBJ2-7, with 7 bases aligning to TRBD2. The CDR3 end falls 3 residues outside the read, so it is completed with the germline J gene. There are 15 residues in the CDR3. The junction had 7 bases not matched to a gene; V was cut back by 1 base and J by 4 bases. The germline CDR1 and CDR2 sequences are LNHDA and SQIVND (reference sequence).